One sample yielded the 30 T cell receptor beta chains listed below, sequenced in a study of T cell repertoires in cytomegalovirus infection. The antigens for these receptors are not known. TCRdb independently ran MiXCR on the reads; one entry per CDR3 protein. The data contain about 110,000 distinct CDR3 sequences, 30% to 35% of them singletons. The input for sequencing was CD8+ T cells from cultured PBMCs, taken from culture after CMV antigen stimulation. The origin of the receptors is a human donor in good health (CMV status not recorded). Some clones in this sample may be carry-over from other donors' samples.

V gene TRBV27 combines with J gene TRBJ2-7, with TRBD2 matching 9 bases. The germline gives CDR1 MNHEY, CDR2 SMNVEV (reference sequence). This CDR3 has 18 amino acids. Losses at the gene ends were 0 bases for V and 2 bases for J; bases not matched to a gene: 11. The DNA of the CDR3 is TGTGCCAGCAGTTTATCGGACGTTAGCGGGGGATTCGCCTACGAGCAGTACTTC. Its protein is CASSLSDVSGGFAYEQYF.

This clonotype was found a few times. A junction boundary mismatches the germline segment, possibly from a read error. The V call is TRBV6-1, the J call TRBJ2-3, with TRBD2 matching over 8 bases. Per the germline V gene, CDR1 is MNHNS and CDR2 is SASEGT. The CDR3 loop spans 15 amino acids. The CDR3 sequence: CASTEAAGDTDTQYF. In nucleotides, the CDR3 is TGTGCCAGCACTGAAGCAGCGGGGGACACAGATACGCAGTATTTT.

The rearrangement joins TRBV7-6 to TRBJ1-1; possible D gene TRBD1, 5 bases. Trimming removed 5 bases from V and 7 bases from J, with 17 bases in between. Germline values: CDR1 SGHVS, CDR2 FNYEAQ. CDR3 size: 14 residues. Here the CDR3 reads CASSARGRHGEAFF. Here the CDR3 DNA reads TGTGCCAGCAGCGCGAGGGGACGGCACGGTGAAGCTTTCTTT.

This clonotype was recorded a few times. This rearrangement joins TRBV6-6 to TRBJ2-1; perhaps TRBD2 as D (6 bases). The CDR3 contains 16 residues. Trimming removed 0 bases at V and 1 base at J, with 10 bases between. Germline V CDR1 and CDR2: MNHNY, SVGAGI (reference sequence). The CDR3 sequence is CASSYSPGVSYNEQFF. CDR3 bases: TGTGCCAGCAGTTACTCCCCGGGGGTTTCCTACAATGAGCAGTTCTTC.

The chain recombines TRBV4-1 with TRBJ2-3; TRBD2 aligns across 7 bases. The CDR3 consists of 16 residues. Germline V gives CDR1 MGHRA, CDR2 YSYEKL. Trimming took 0 bases from V and 4 from J; bases not matched to a gene: 7. CDR3 region: CASSQDGRGSPDTQYF. The CDR3 DNA follows: TGCGCCAGCAGCCAAGATGGGCGGGGGAGCCCAGATACGCAGTATTTT.

V and J are TRBV7-9 and TRBJ2-7; D possibly corresponds to TRBD1 (6 bases). The V end was cut by 4 bases, the J end by 4 bases, with 20 bases between. Germline assignment: CDR1 SEHNR and CDR2 FQNEAQ (reference sequence). The CDR3 contains 16 residues. CDR3 sequence reads: CASSSRLGASSYEQYF. CDR3 bases: TGTGCCAGCAGCTCGAGGTTGGGGGCTTCGTCGTACGAGCAGTACTTC.

The chain recombines TRBV7-2 with TRBJ2-5; perhaps TRBD2 as D (6 bases). V was pared by 5 bases and J by 5 bases, with 21 bases between. The germline gives CDR1 SGHTA, CDR2 FQGNSA. The CDR3 length is 16 residues. The chain's CDR3 is CASSTLLSGAGETQYF. The CDR3 nucleotides read TGTGCCAGCAGCACCCTGTTATCGGGCGCGGGGGAGACCCAGTACTTC.

This clonotype appeared a few times. The V and J genes are TRBV12-3 or TRBV12-4 and TRBJ1-3; TRBD1 might be the D (5 bases). The CDR3 runs 16 residues. Trimming removed 6 bases from V and 0 bases from J, with 15 bases in between. CDR3 in DNA: TGTGCCAGCAGCCCCTACGGGGGGTTCTCTGGAAACACCATATATTTT. Translating it yields CASSPYGGFSGNTIYF.

This clonotype was observed a few times. V and J are TRBV7-9 and TRBJ2-3; D is tentatively TRBD1 or TRBD2 (6 bases each). V was cut by 5 bases and J by 2 bases, with 17 bases left in between. From germline, CDR1 is SEHNR and CDR2 FQNEAQ (reference sequence). This CDR3 is 16 amino acids long. CDR3 region: CASSRVTRGDTDTQYF. DNA for the CDR3: TGTGCCAGCAGCCGTGTTACAAGGGGGGACACAGATACGCAGTATTTT.

J is TRBJ1-2 and V is TRBV29-1; 10 bases agree with TRBD1. V was clipped by 4 bases and J by 6 bases; unmatched bases: 5. The germline gives CDR1 SQVTM, CDR2 ANQGSEA. The CDR3 length is 13 residues. CDR3 nucleotides: TGCAGCGTTGTAGTGACAGGGGGCCATGGCTACACCTTC. It codes for CSVVVTGGHGYTF.

The chain joins TRBV6-2 or TRBV6-3 to TRBJ2-3, with 12 nucleotides matching TRBD1. V lost 4 bases, J lost 2 bases, and 1 base stayed unmatched. Germline V gene lookup returns CDR1 MNHEY and CDR2 SVGEGT. This CDR3 spans 15 amino acids. The CDR3 region is CASSWDRGLTDTQYF. The CDR3 bases are TGTGCCAGCAGTTGGGACAGGGGGCTCACAGATACGCAGTATTTT.

On this clonotype: One junction end does not reproduce the germline sequence, and a read error may be involved. The chain carries TRBV6-6 and TRBJ1-2; no clear D. The CDR3 covers 15 residues. Germline-derived CDR1 and CDR2 are MNHNY and SVGAGI (reference sequence). The CDR3 loop is CASSYSGFGQSIAAF. CDR3 DNA sequence: TGTGCCAGCAGTTACTCGGGTTTCGGGCAGTCTATCGCCGCCTTC.

Only a few counts were recorded for this clonotype. The rearrangement links TRBV5-1 to TRBJ2-2; 8 bases agree with TRBD1. The V gene end was trimmed by 0 bases and the J gene end by 6 bases; junction bases not matched to a gene: 4. This CDR3 contains 15 residues. The germline CDR1 and CDR2 sequences are SGHRS and YFSETQ. CDR3 residues: CASSLGTGRAGELFF. In DNA, the CDR3 is TGCGCCAGCAGCTTGGGGACAGGGAGAGCCGGGGAGCTGTTTTTT.

The chain employs TRBV27 and TRBJ1-2, with 8 bases lining up with TRBD1. The CDR3 sequence is 15 residues long. CDR1 is MNHEY, CDR2 SMNVEV, per germline (reference sequence). Trimming at V came to 7 bases and at J to 4 bases, leaving 11 bases not matched to a gene. The CDR3 nucleotides read TGTGCCAGCAAGCCCTCAGGGGGCGTTGGCTATGGCTACACCTTC. Translation: CASKPSGGVGYGYTF.

This clonotype was seen a handful of times. This chain connects TRBV6-2 or TRBV6-3 to TRBJ2-7, with a weak D call TRBD1 (6 bases). V shed 6 bases and J shed 3 bases, with 15 bases lying between them. The germline CDR1 and CDR2 sequences are MNHEY and SVGEGT. The CDR3 is made up of 14 amino acids. The CDR3 coding sequence is TGTGCCAGCAGCACCGACTGGGACATCTACGAGCAGTACTTC. Protein: CASSTDWDIYEQYF.

This clonotype has at least ten counts. V usage is TRBV4-3 and J usage is TRBJ2-7; 11 bases map to TRBD1. V lost 5 bases to trimming and J lost 3 bases; unmatched junction nucleotides: 6. The germline gives CDR1 LGHNA, CDR2 YSLEER. The CDR3 sequence is 15 residues long. CDR3 DNA: TGCGCCAGCAGCGGATGGACAGGGGGCGACTACGAGCAGTACTTC. Encoded protein: CASSGWTGGDYEQYF.

This chain connects TRBV4-1 to TRBJ1-4; D not certain. V was cut by 0 bases and J by 8 bases, with 10 bases left in between. The germline CDR1 and CDR2 sequences are MGHRA and YSYEKL. The CDR3 is 14 amino acids. Here the CDR3 reads CASSQEKAGEKLFF. The CDR3, as DNA: TGCGCCAGCAGCCAAGAGAAGGCGGGAGAAAAACTGTTTTTT.

The CDR3, as DNA: TGTGCCAGCAGTGGGACTAGCGGGGGGGCCTACAATGAGCAGTTCTTC. Translation gives CASSGTSGGAYNEQFF. This chain links TRBV9 with TRBJ2-1; 16 nucleotides line up with TRBD2. After removal of 5 bases from V and 2 bases from J, the junction contained 1 base not matched to a gene. This CDR3 has 16 amino acids. Germline loops: CDR1 SGDLS, CDR2 YYNGEE.

The chain joins TRBV7-9 to TRBJ2-4, with D tentatively TRBD1 (5 bases). CDR1 is SEHNR, CDR2 FQNEAQ, per germline (reference sequence). The CDR3 spans 14 residues. V dropped 5 bases and J dropped 3 bases, with 11 bases sitting between them. The CDR3 coding sequence is TGTGCCAGCAGCCCCAACACAGGCAAAAACATTCAGTACTTC. Translation: CASSPNTGKNIQYF.

This clonotype was recorded only once. The rearrangement links TRBV25-1 to TRBJ2-7; D assignment may be TRBD1 or TRBD2 (7 bases each). V was clipped by 1 base and J by 11 bases, with 18 bases between them. CDR1 MGHDK and CDR2 SYGVNS come from the germline V gene. The CDR3 is 14 residues long. This CDR3 reads CASSEWEGQPSEYF. DNA of the CDR3: TGTGCCAGCAGTGAATGGGAGGGACAGCCGAGCGAGTACTTC.

This clonotype was seen only once. V gene TRBV20-1 combines with J gene TRBJ1-2, with 9 nucleotides matching TRBD1. CDR3 length: 13 amino acids. Germline V gene sequence: CDR1 DFQATT, CDR2 SNEGSKA (reference sequence). V lost 5 bases, J lost 2 bases, and 3 bases stayed unmatched. The CDR3 nucleotides read TGCAGTGCTCTAACAGGGGGCAACTATGGCTACACCTTC. Translated: CSALTGGNYGYTF.

The chain couples TRBV6-2 or TRBV6-3 to TRBJ2-7; D uncertain. The CDR3 is made up of 13 amino acids. With 0 bases removed from V and 3 bases from J, the gap between germline ends came to 6 bases. Germline V lookup: CDR1 MNHEY, CDR2 SVGEGT. The CDR3 DNA reads as TGTGCCAGCAGTTACTCGTACATCTACGAGCAGTACTTC. Encoded protein: CASSYSYIYEQYF.

This clonotype has a count of ten or more. The V and J genes are TRBV20-1 and TRBJ1-1; 7 positions agree with TRBD1. This CDR3 is built from 15 residues. Trimming cost V 5 bases and J 7 bases; bases outside gene matches: 16. The germline CDR1 and CDR2 sequences are DFQATT and SNEGSKA (reference sequence). The CDR3 nucleotides are TGCAGTGCTGTCTACCTGGGACAGAAGGAGGATGAAGCTTTCTTT. Translating gives CSAVYLGQKEDEAFF.

This clonotype has only a few counts. The chain combines TRBV7-6 with TRBJ2-2; 8 nucleotides agree with TRBD2. Trimming cost V 5 bases and J 1 base; bases outside gene matches: 9. The CDR3 runs 17 residues. Germline CDR1 and CDR2: SGHVS and FNYEAQ. CDR3 sequence (DNA): TGTGCCAGCAGCCAGAGCGGGCTAGCGGGGAACACCGGGGAGCTGTTTTTT. This codes for CASSQSGLAGNTGELFF.

The chain links TRBV19 to TRBJ1-1; 7 positions agree with TRBD1. The germline V gene encodes CDR1 LNHDA and CDR2 SQIVND (reference sequence). With V trimmed by 5 bases and J by 0 bases, 9 bases remained unmatched. The CDR3 covers 16 residues. The CDR3, as DNA: TGTGCCAGTAGTTCAGGACAGGAGAGAGTGAACACTGAAGCTTTCTTT. It translates to CASSSGQERVNTEAFF.

This clonotype has at least ten counts. The genes are TRBV11-2 and TRBJ2-7; TRBD2 agrees at 11 bases. The CDR3 totals 17 residues. Germline V gene lookup returns CDR1 SGHAT and CDR2 FQNNGV. J was trimmed by 2 bases and V by 0 bases; bases with no gene match: 6. CDR3 sequence: CASSLELAGGSPYEQYF. DNA for the CDR3: TGTGCCAGCAGCTTAGAGTTAGCGGGAGGGAGTCCCTACGAGCAGTACTTC.

The V call is TRBV7-2, the J call TRBJ2-7; D remains unclear. V dropped 1 base and J dropped 0 bases, with 10 bases sitting between them. CDR3 length: 15 amino acids. CDR1 is SGHTA and CDR2 is FQGNSA in the germline V gene. CDR3 coding DNA: TGTGCCAGCAGCTTAGTTTCGGGCAGCTCCTACGAGCAGTACTTC. Translated, it gives CASSLVSGSSYEQYF.

The J gene is TRBJ1-1, the V gene TRBV28; D ambiguous. CDR1 and CDR2 from the germline V gene are MDHEN and SYDVKM. The germline V and J ends were trimmed by 5 bases and 0 bases, with 13 bases remaining between them. The CDR3 consists of 15 residues. CDR3 sequence reads: CASSVESGLNTEAFF. CDR3 coding DNA: TGTGCCAGCAGTGTAGAGTCCGGATTGAACACTGAAGCTTTCTTT. The full variable domain, with the rest looked up from reference TRBV28 and TRBJ1-1, is DVKVTQSSRYLVKRTGEKVFLECVQDMDHENMFWYRQDPGLGLRLIYFSYDVKMKEKGDIPEGYSVSREKKERFSLILESASTNQTSMYLCASSVESGLNTEAFFGQGTRLTVV.

Only a few counts were recorded for this clonotype. The CDR3 loop is CASSKGTAVFVTEAFF. The CDR3 region has the DNA TGTGCCAGCAGTAAAGGGACAGCCGTCTTTGTCACTGAAGCTTTCTTT. This chain joins TRBV27 and TRBJ1-1, with 7 bases that match TRBD1. V was clipped by 5 bases and J by 4 bases; unmatched bases: 13. Per the germline V gene, CDR1 is MNHEY and CDR2 is SMNVEV (reference sequence). This CDR3 contains 16 residues.

This clonotype was seen only a few times. The rearrangement links TRBV11-2 to TRBJ2-5; TRBD2 matches 9 bases. V lost 3 bases, J lost 5 bases, and 1 base stayed unmatched. Germline V gene lookup returns CDR1 SGHAT and CDR2 FQNNGV. CDR3 length equals 13 residues. CDR3 nucleotide sequence: TGTGCCAGCAGCTTGGCGGGGGGGGAGACCCAGTACTTC. As protein: CASSLAGGETQYF.